This TCR beta chain was captured in a study of T cells in Graves' hyperthyroidism and ophthalmopathy. This clonotype was recorded many times. Its antigen is unknown. Amplification yielded TCR beta CDR3 regions, with RNA transcripts as the source. Using the HTBI primer set, a first-round RT-PCR was run on the TCR CDR3. Each CDR3 protein gets one entry after TCRdb re-called the multiplex PCR reads with MiXCR. The sample consists of 350,000 to 400,000 distinct CDR3 sequences, 15% of them appearing once. Findings and limits, study-wide: Separation of ophthalmopathy from stable hyperthyroidism was achieved by a 13 V-J model. Expanded thyroid clonotypes (above 0.001) were mostly also found in blood.

Per the germline V gene, CDR1 is LGHDT and CDR2 is YNNKEL (reference sequence). The CDR3 length is 14 residues. With V trimmed by 4 bases and J by 5 bases, 7 bases remained unmatched. The receptor was isolated from a woman between 25 and 40 years old with Graves' hyperthyroidism. The source material was blood. The rearrangement joins TRBV3-1 to TRBJ2-7; 8 bases are a match to TRBD1. The CDR3 DNA is TGTGCCAGCAGCCCAATGGACAGGGCGGACGAGCAGTACTTC. This codes for CASSPMDRADEQYF.